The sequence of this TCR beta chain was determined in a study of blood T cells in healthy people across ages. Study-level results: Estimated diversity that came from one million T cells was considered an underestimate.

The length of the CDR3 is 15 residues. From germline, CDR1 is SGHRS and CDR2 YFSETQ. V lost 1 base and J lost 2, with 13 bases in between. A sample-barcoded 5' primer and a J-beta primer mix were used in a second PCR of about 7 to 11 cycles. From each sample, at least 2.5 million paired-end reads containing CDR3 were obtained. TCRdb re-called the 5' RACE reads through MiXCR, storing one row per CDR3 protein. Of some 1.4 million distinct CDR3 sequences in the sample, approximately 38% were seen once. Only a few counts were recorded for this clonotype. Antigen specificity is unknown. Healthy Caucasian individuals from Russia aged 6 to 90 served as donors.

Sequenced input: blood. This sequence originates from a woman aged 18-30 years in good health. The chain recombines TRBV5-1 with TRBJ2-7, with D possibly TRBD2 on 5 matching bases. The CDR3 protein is CASSLLNGEAYEQYF. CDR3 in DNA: TGCGCCAGCAGCTTGCTGAACGGGGAAGCCTACGAGCAGTACTTC.